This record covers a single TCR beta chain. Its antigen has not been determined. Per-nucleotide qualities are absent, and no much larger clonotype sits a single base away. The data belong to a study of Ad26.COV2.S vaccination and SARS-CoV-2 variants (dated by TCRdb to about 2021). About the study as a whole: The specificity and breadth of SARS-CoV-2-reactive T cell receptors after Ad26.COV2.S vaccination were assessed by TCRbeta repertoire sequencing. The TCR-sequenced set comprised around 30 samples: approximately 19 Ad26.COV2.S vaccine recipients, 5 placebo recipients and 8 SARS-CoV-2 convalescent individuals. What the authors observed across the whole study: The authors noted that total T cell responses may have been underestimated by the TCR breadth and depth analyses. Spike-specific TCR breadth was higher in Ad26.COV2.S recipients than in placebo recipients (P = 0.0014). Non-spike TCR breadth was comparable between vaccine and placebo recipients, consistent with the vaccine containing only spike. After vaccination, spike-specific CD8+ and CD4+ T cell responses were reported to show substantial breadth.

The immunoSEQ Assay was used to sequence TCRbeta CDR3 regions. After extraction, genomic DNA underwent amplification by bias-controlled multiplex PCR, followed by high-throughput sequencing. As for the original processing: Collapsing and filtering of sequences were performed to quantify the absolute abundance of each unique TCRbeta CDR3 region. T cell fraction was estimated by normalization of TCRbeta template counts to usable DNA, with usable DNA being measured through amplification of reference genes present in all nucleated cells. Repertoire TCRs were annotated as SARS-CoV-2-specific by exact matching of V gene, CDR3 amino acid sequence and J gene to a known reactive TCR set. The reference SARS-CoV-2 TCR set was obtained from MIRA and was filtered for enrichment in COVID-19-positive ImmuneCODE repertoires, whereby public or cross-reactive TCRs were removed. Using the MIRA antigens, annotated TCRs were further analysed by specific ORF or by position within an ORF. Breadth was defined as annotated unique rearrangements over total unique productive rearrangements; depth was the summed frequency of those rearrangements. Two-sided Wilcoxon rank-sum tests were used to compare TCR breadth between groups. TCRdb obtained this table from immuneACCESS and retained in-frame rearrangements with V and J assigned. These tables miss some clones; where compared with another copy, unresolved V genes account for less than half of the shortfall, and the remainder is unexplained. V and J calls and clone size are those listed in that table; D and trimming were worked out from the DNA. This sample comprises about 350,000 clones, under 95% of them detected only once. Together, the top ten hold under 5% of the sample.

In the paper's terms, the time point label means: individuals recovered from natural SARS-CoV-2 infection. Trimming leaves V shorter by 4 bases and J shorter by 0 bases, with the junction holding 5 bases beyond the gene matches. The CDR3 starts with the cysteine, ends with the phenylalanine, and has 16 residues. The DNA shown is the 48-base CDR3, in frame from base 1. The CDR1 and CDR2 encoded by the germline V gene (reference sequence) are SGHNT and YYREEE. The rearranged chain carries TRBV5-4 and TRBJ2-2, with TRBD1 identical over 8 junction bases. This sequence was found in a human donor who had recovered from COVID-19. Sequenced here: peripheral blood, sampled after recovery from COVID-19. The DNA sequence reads TGTGCCAGCAGCCCAGGGACAGGAGCGAACACCGGGGAGCTGTTTTTT. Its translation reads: CASSPGTGANTGELFF.